This TCR beta chain was recorded in a study of radiation and T cells in renal cell carcinoma. Time point reported: blood 2 weeks post-SBRT. Indicated treatment: 15 Gy SBRT to primary tumor, nephrectomy 4 weeks later. Measured with immunoSEQ multiplex PCR; TCRdb has only the in-frame clones, and not every one. The repertoire holds around 70,000 clones, with about 81% as singletons. Germline V gives CDR1 SGHTA, CDR2 FQGNSA. CDR3 size: 15 residues. V shed 2 bases and J 5 bases; nucleotides not matched to a gene: 6. This TCR was sampled from a man in his sixties with renal cell carcinoma. The sample was blood, taken from a patient whose treatment included radiotherapy and nephrectomy. J is TRBJ2-5 and V is TRBV7-2; 9 bases align to TRBD2. In nucleotides, the CDR3 is TGTGCCAGCAGCTTACGAGTAGCGGGAGAGGAGACCCAGTACTTC. Protein product: CASSLRVAGEETQYF.